This T cell receptor (beta chain) was identified in a study of response to subunit inactivated influenza vaccine (dated by TCRdb to the late 2010s). With regard to the full study: Deep quantitative profiling of the T cell receptor repertoire was used in the study to follow responses to a trivalent subunit inactivated influenza vaccine. Broader findings and caveats from the paper: It was suggested by the authors that each seasonal influenza vaccination may recruit only a limited number of new T cells.

Germline trimming: 5 bases from V, 2 bases from J; junction bases outside gene matches: 14. CDR1 is given as SGHAT and CDR2 as FQNNGV, both from the germline V gene. From cysteine to phenylalanine, the CDR3 is 18 amino acids long. Only CDR3 DNA is held: 54 bases, read in frame from base 1. To note about this clonotype: This receptor's antigen is unknown. Within one base of it there is no much larger clone, and no base qualities were kept.

The library was generated by RT-PCR. Instrument used: Illumina HiSeq 2500. TCRdb passed the public sequencing reads through fastp at Q25 and MiXCR, retaining productive beta sequences. Identical CDR3 proteins give one entry, which carries the most common genes and DNA. This sample comprises 500,000 to 600,000 distinct CDR3 sequences, 6% to 9% of them detected only once. Clones ranked in the top ten supply 13% of the sample. Recombination connected TRBV11-2 to TRBJ2-2, with 7 junctional bases fitting TRBD2. Sequences were derived from PBMCs from blood, sampled around 2 years after vaccination. The TCR comes from a man aged 50 to 69 who received an inactivated influenza vaccine. Donor details come from another sample of the same person, matched by shared clones. The CDR3 reads as follows: CASSLSFLLAANTGELFF. In nucleotides, the sequence is TGTGCCAGCAGCCTTAGTTTCCTTCTAGCGGCAAACACCGGGGAGCTGTTTTTT.